The clone carrying this TCR beta chain was seen once. Germline CDR1 SGHTA, CDR2 FQGNSA. CDR3 length: 15 residues. With 5 bases removed from V and 0 bases from J, the gap between germline ends came to 11 bases. This record comes from a study of human versus mouse CDR3 diversity and MHC coevolution. Repertoires were generated with immunoSEQ multiplex PCR, while TCRdb's copy carries only in-frame clones and drops some. The table includes about 83,000 clones, less than 95% detected once. The V call is TRBV7-2, the J call TRBJ1-5, with D perhaps matching TRBD1 (5 bases). The sequencing sample was made of naive CD4+ T cells from blood. Subset meaning: CD45RO-negative CD62L-positive naive CD4 T cells. The sequence came from a person aged 30-69 years in good health. CDR3 amino acids: CASSQGIYSNQPQHF. CDR3 DNA: TGTGCCAGCAGCCAGGGTATTTATAGCAATCAGCCCCAGCATTTT.